The sequence of this TCR beta chain was determined in a study of control samples from healthy donors and cancer patients (dated by TCRdb to 2020 to 2021). Library generation was performed with the immunoSEQ multiplex PCR assay. The table was pulled from immuneACCESS by TCRdb, which kept in-frame rearrangements only. Such tables lose some clones; where checked, under half of the loss comes from unresolved V genes, and the rest has no known cause. Within this sample are about 50,000 clones, with roughly 96% of them counted one time only. 1.5% to 2% of the sample is held by the ten biggest clonotypes. In the germline V gene, CDR1 corresponds to MDHEN and CDR2 to SYDVKM. CDR3 length: 15 amino acids, cysteine to phenylalanine. Here the CDR3 DNA is all that survives: 45 bases in frame from base 1. Germline trimming: 6 bases from V, 1 base from J; junction bases outside gene matches: 4. As concerns this clone: Its antigen remains undetermined. No much larger clone is present one base from it, and per-base qualities are unavailable.

The TCR was taken from a woman younger than 45 in good health. Sequencing used blood. Rearrangement joined TRBV28 to TRBJ2-2, with 8 central nucleotides matching TRBD2. The encoded CDR3 is CASSLSGMNTGELFF. The DNA is as follows: TGTGCCAGCAGCCTTAGCGGGATGAACACCGGGGAGCTGTTTTTT.